This T cell receptor beta chain emerged from a study of blood T cell repertoires in COVID-19. Study at large: Whether acute or convalescent, the COVID-19 samples came from the United States, Italy and Spain. Sources were T cells, B-cell-depleted T cells, or PBMCs; the material itself was cDNA or gDNA.

Original processing methods: Reference gene primer amplification gave estimated nucleated cell counts. Assay used: immunoSEQ multiplex PCR; TCRdb lists only in-frame clones, some missing. V and J calls plus clone size are reproduced from that table; the DNA served to infer D and trimming. Among a few hundred thousand clones listed, 75% to 90% were seen once. Germline values: CDR1 SNHLY, CDR2 FYNNEI. This CDR3 region has 13 residues. The V gene lost 9 bases and the J gene lost 0 bases, with 11 bases spanning the gap. A Seattle source enrolled patients during active infection and followed them longitudinally.

Sequencing input: peripheral blood. This chain links TRBV2 with TRBJ1-2; D is ambiguous. The receptor was derived from a woman aged 70 to 79 with COVID-19, enrolled during active disease. The CDR3 sequence is CASSDGANYGYTF. CDR3 coding DNA: TGTGCCAGTAGCGACGGAGCTAACTATGGCTACACCTTC.